One sample yielded the 13 T cell receptor beta chains listed below, sequenced in a study of shared clonotypes between healthy human individuals (dated by TCRdb to 2019 to 2021). CD8 naive samples were CD45RO-negative cells positively selected for CCR7, giving a CD45RA+CCR7+ population that excluded TemRA cells. Library construction relied on the immunoSEQ multiplex PCR assay. The table comes from immuneACCESS by way of TCRdb, which keeps in-frame sequences with V and J called. Part of the clones is missing from these tables; in studies checked, under half for an unresolved V gene and the rest for unknown reasons. This sample lists some 2.1 million clones; about 93% were detected once. 1.5% to 2% of the sample goes to the ten largest clones. Specimen: naive CD8+ T cells from PBMCs. The cell subset or site label corresponds to: CD45RA+CCR7+. These receptors were collected from a man aged 18 to 30 in good health. Some clones in this sample may be carry-over from other donors' samples.

The gene calls are TRBV27 and TRBJ2-1; 9 nucleotides line up with TRBD2. Per the germline V gene, CDR1 is MNHEY and CDR2 is SMNVEV (reference sequence). V lost 3 bases to trimming and J lost 7 bases; unmatched junction nucleotides: 7. The CDR3 contains 15 residues. CDR3 nucleotides: TGTGCCAGCAGTTTTCTAGCGGGATTAACAAATGAGCAGTTCTTC. Protein: CASSFLAGLTNEQFF.

The chain employs TRBV5-1 and TRBJ2-7; D perhaps matches TRBD2 (6 bases). From germline, CDR1 is SGHRS and CDR2 YFSETQ. V gave up 4 bases and J gave up 0 bases, with 17 bases separating them. This CDR3 has 16 amino acids. The CDR3 is CASSLLLLASSYEQYF. The CDR3 DNA sequence: TGCGCCAGCAGCCTGCTACTGCTAGCGAGCTCCTACGAGCAGTACTTC.

The chain recombines TRBV5-1 with TRBJ1-1; 7 bases line up with TRBD1. The V gene end was trimmed by 4 bases and the J gene end by 5 bases; junction bases not matched to a gene: 8. Germline lookup yields CDR1 SGHRS and CDR2 YFSETQ. The CDR3 loop spans 14 amino acids. The CDR3 DNA reads TGCGCCAGCAGCCGTACAGGGGCGGTGACTGAAGCTTTCTTT. Its translation is CASSRTGAVTEAFF.

V and J are TRBV27 and TRBJ1-2; D may be TRBD1 (5 bases). This CDR3 region has 14 residues. Germline lookup yields CDR1 MNHEY and CDR2 SMNVEV (reference sequence). Trimming stripped 5 bases from V and 4 bases from J, with 14 bases between. The CDR3 DNA reads as TGTGCCAGCAGTACTAACTACGGGGGCTATGGCTACACCTTC. It is translated as CASSTNYGGYGYTF.

This clone was observed a single time. The chain links TRBV10-1 to TRBJ2-1; D is unclear. This CDR3 comprises 14 residues. Germline CDR1 WNHNN, CDR2 SYGVQD (reference sequence). Trimming took 3 bases from V and 8 from J, leaving 14 bases between them. The CDR3 nucleotides read TGCGCCAGCAGTGATACTATCATGCTGGATGAGCAGTTCTTC. This sequence encodes CASSDTIMLDEQFF.

The chain couples TRBV28 to TRBJ2-1, with 7 bases aligning to TRBD2. Germline V gene lookup returns CDR1 MDHEN and CDR2 SYDVKM. J lost 5 bases, V lost 5 bases, and 15 bases had no gene match. The CDR3 spans 17 residues. The DNA of the CDR3 is TGTGCCAGCAGTATCCGACTAGCAGTAGGGAGAGACAATGAGCAGTTCTTC. Protein: CASSIRLAVGRDNEQFF.

The chain couples TRBV7-2 to TRBJ2-5; 8 nucleotides align to TRBD2. The V and J ends lost 3 bases and 2 bases, in that order; junction bases with no gene match: 8. The CDR3 contains 16 residues. Germline CDR1 SGHTA, CDR2 FQGNSA. CDR3 bases: TGTGCCAGCAGCTTCCCGGCGGGAGGACTTCAAGAGACCCAGTACTTC. Translating it yields CASSFPAGGLQETQYF.

V usage is TRBV29-1 and J usage is TRBJ2-1, with D unresolved. CDR1 is SQVTM and CDR2 is ANQGSEA in the germline V gene. V was clipped by 7 bases and J by 0 bases, with 10 bases between them. The CDR3 totals 13 residues. The CDR3 coding sequence is TGCAGCGCTTTACGTCGCTCCTACAATGAGCAGTTCTTC. Amino acids: CSALRRSYNEQFF.

The rearrangement uses TRBV27 and TRBJ1-1; the match to TRBD1 covers 7 bases. Trimming cost V 6 bases and J 11 bases; bases outside gene matches: 15. Looked up from germline, CDR1 is MNHEY and CDR2 is SMNVEV (reference sequence). The CDR3 length is 14 residues. In DNA form, the CDR3 reads TGTGCCAGCAGCTCCCGACAGGGCCTCAATTGGGCTTTCTTT. This gives the protein CASSSRQGLNWAFF.

The V and J genes are TRBV30 and TRBJ2-5; 8 bases are shared with TRBD1. Germline CDR1 GTSNPN, CDR2 SVGIG (reference sequence). The CDR3 has 17 residues. The ends lost 2 bases at V and 4 bases at J; junction bases unmatched: 15. In nucleotides, the CDR3 is TGTGCCTGGAGTCCGGGACAGGAGGAGTGGTGGGTAGAGACCCAGTACTTC. Its protein is CAWSPGQEEWWVETQYF.

The chain recombines TRBV4-2 with TRBJ2-3; tentatively, D is TRBD1 (6 bases). Trimming shortened V by 4 bases and J by 6 bases, and 23 bases separated the two germline ends. CDR3 length equals 17 residues. CDR1 is LGHNA, CDR2 YNFKEQ, per germline. This CDR3 is CASSLIGGVRAGDTQYF. In nucleotides, the CDR3 is TGTGCCAGCAGCCTCATTGGGGGCGTCAGGGCAGGGGATACGCAGTATTTT.

CDR3 sequence reads: CASSLADGTSGSSGANVLTF. In DNA, the CDR3 is TGTGCCAGCAGCTTGGCAGACGGGACTAGCGGGTCCTCTGGGGCCAACGTCCTGACTTTC. The chain joins TRBV5-5 to TRBJ2-6; 12 nucleotides align to TRBD2. This CDR3 is 20 amino acids long. Trimming removed 0 bases from V and 0 bases from J; junction bases left unmatched: 7. Germline CDR1 and CDR2: SGHKS and YYEKEE (reference sequence).

V usage is TRBV7-9 and J usage is TRBJ2-3; maybe TRBD2 (6 bases). Germline assignment: CDR1 SEHNR and CDR2 FQNEAQ (reference sequence). The length of the CDR3 is 18 residues. V lost 2 bases to trimming and J lost 0 bases, with 18 bases between them. CDR3 sequence reads: CASSLPTGGGPSTDTQYF. DNA for the CDR3: TGTGCCAGCAGCTTACCAACCGGGGGAGGACCAAGCACAGATACGCAGTATTTT.